This TCR beta chain was retrieved from a study of OX40 agonist ivuxolimab in advanced cancers. Whole-study context: Around 40% of patients had received prior checkpoint inhibitor therapy. Overall study findings and caveats: On average, CD8+ T cells had more expanded clones than CD4+.

Trimming stripped 1 base from V and 0 bases from J, with 9 bases between. This CDR3 has 15 amino acids. Germline V gene sequence: CDR1 MNHEY, CDR2 SMNVEV (reference sequence). Assay used: immunoSEQ multiplex PCR; TCRdb lists only in-frame clones, some missing. Among around 63,000 clones listed, around 80% were seen once. Remarks on this clone: Its antigen is not known.

Autoimmune disease history or systemic immunosuppression meant exclusion. The V and J genes are TRBV27 and TRBJ2-5, with a tentative D call TRBD1 (6 bases). The TCR originated in an adult with an advanced solid tumor such as melanoma, head and neck, liver or kidney cancer. Sample: CD4+ or CD8+ T cells sorted from blood, taken in a trial of the OX40 agonist ivuxolimab. CDR3 sequence: CASSLYREYQETQYF. The CDR3, as DNA: TGTGCCAGCAGTTTATACAGGGAATACCAAGAGACCCAGTACTTC.